These 29 T cell receptor beta chains originate from one sample sequenced in a study of T cell changes during pregnancy in multiple sclerosis (dated by TCRdb to about 2019). Library preparation used the immunoSEQ multiplex PCR assay. Not all clones reach the TCRdb copy of this immuneACCESS table, which keeps in-frame sequences only. Checked studies attribute under half of the gap to unresolved V genes and leave the rest unexplained. Within this sample are tens of thousands of clones, with roughly 92% of them counted one time only. Clones ranked in the top ten supply about 2.5% of the sample. The sequencing here drew on peripheral blood, taken before pregnancy. These receptor sequences come from a female donor with multiple sclerosis, enrolled in a pregnancy study.

The genes are TRBV7-2 and TRBJ1-2; D gene ambiguous. Germline CDR1 and CDR2: SGHTA and FQGNSA. This CDR3 contains 15 residues. V gave up 5 bases and J gave up 4 bases, with 17 bases separating them. CDR3 bases: TGTGCCAGCAGCCACTTAGTGGCGGATACCTATGGCTACACCTTC. It is translated as CASSHLVADTYGYTF.

This clone was recorded only once. The chain employs TRBV5-4 and TRBJ2-7; 12 bases agree with TRBD2. CDR1 is SGHNT and CDR2 is YYREEE in the germline V gene (reference sequence). The CDR3 is made up of 16 amino acids. The trim removed 3 bases at V and 1 base at J, leaving 5 bases unmatched. Here the CDR3 DNA reads TGTGCCAGCAGCTGGGGTCTAGCGGGAGGGTCCTACGAGCAGTACTTC. Protein product: CASSWGLAGGSYEQYF.

CDR3 amino acids: CASSHHYPGTGTEGYGYTF. CDR3 nucleotides: TGCGCCAGCAGCCATCACTATCCTGGAACCGGGACAGAAGGGTATGGCTACACCTTC. V is TRBV4-3 and J is TRBJ1-2, with 7 bases matching TRBD1. V was pared by 3 bases and J by 5 bases, with 21 bases of the junction left unmatched. The germline V gene encodes CDR1 LGHNA and CDR2 YSLEER. The CDR3 is 19 residues long.

The rearrangement uses TRBV5-1 and TRBJ2-3; 12 positions match TRBD2. The CDR3 is made up of 16 amino acids. CDR1 SGHRS and CDR2 YFSETQ come from the germline V gene. V was clipped by 2 bases and J by 1 base; unmatched bases: 2. The CDR3 sequence is CASSLLAGGGTDTQYF. The CDR3 coding sequence is TGCGCCAGCAGCTTACTAGCGGGAGGAGGCACAGATACGCAGTATTTT.

J is TRBJ1-2 and V is TRBV19; tentative D call: TRBD1 (6 bases). CDR3 length: 15 amino acids. Germline lookup yields CDR1 LNHDA and CDR2 SQIVND (reference sequence). V was trimmed by 0 bases and J by 8 bases, leaving 16 bases between them. In DNA, the CDR3 is TGTGCCAGTAGTATAGACCCCTTACAGGGACGGGGCTACACCTTC. Translation: CASSIDPLQGRGYTF.

J is TRBJ2-1 and V is TRBV11-3; TRBD2 matches 8 bases. Germline CDR1 reads SGHNT; CDR2 reads YENEEA. V trimming: 1 base; J trimming: 5 bases; junction bases outside the gene matches: 4. This CDR3 comprises 15 residues. As DNA, the CDR3 is TGTGCCAGCAGCTTAGGACTAGCGCCAAACAATGAGCAGTTCTTC. As protein: CASSLGLAPNNEQFF.

This clone was counted once. V and J are TRBV2 and TRBJ2-3; TRBD2 matches 8 bases. CDR1 is SNHLY, CDR2 FYNNEI, per germline. This CDR3 has 15 amino acids. V was pared by 6 bases and J by 6 bases, with 11 bases of the junction left unmatched. DNA for the CDR3: TGTGCCAGCAGCAGCGACGGGACTAGTAAGGATACGCAGTATTTT. As protein: CASSSDGTSKDTQYF.

The rearrangement links TRBV9 to TRBJ2-7; TRBD2 matches 14 bases. The CDR3 runs 16 residues. Germline CDR1 and CDR2: SGDLS and YYNGEE. V shed 3 bases and J 5 bases; nucleotides not matched to a gene: 7. The CDR3 sequence: CASSGTGTSGRNEQYF. DNA of the CDR3: TGTGCCAGCAGCGGAACCGGGACTAGCGGGAGAAACGAGCAGTACTTC.

This chain uses TRBV7-2 with TRBJ1-1; possible D gene TRBD1, 6 bases. CDR1 is SGHTA and CDR2 is FQGNSA in the germline V gene. V was pared by 4 bases and J by 3 bases, with 18 bases between. This CDR3 has 16 amino acids. In DNA form, the CDR3 reads TGTGCCAGCAGCTCATTCCATATAGGGGGTGACACTGAAGCTTTCTTT. Translation: CASSSFHIGGDTEAFF.

This clone showed up just once. The chain has TRBV19 and TRBJ1-1, with D perhaps TRBD1 (6 bases). Germline V lookup: CDR1 LNHDA, CDR2 SQIVND (reference sequence). There are 14 residues in the CDR3. Trimming pared 5 bases from V and 0 bases from J, leaving 10 bases between. CDR3 loop: CASSSGGVNTEAFF. As DNA, the CDR3 is TGTGCCAGTAGTTCGGGGGGCGTGAACACTGAAGCTTTCTTT.

The chain is built from TRBV11-2 and TRBJ2-2, with 7 bases that match TRBD1. Germline CDR1 SGHAT, CDR2 FQNNGV. This CDR3 has 16 amino acids. V lost 4 bases to trimming and J lost 1 base; unmatched junction nucleotides: 6. DNA for the CDR3: TGTGCCAGCAGCTATCAACAGGGGTTGAACACCGGGGAGCTGTTTTTT. Protein sequence: CASSYQQGLNTGELFF.

As DNA, the CDR3 is TGTGCCAGTAGTCCCTCGGGACAGTCCCCGGAGCAGTACTTC. Amino acids: CASSPSGQSPEQYF. The rearrangement joins TRBV19 to TRBJ2-7; 7 positions agree with TRBD1. CDR3 size: 14 residues. Germline V gives CDR1 LNHDA, CDR2 SQIVND (reference sequence). Unmatched junction bases numbered 11, after V lost 5 bases and J lost 7 bases.

In nucleotides, the CDR3 is TGTGCCAGCAGTGGCGGACTAGCGGTATCCTACAATGAGCAGTTCTTC. Protein product: CASSGGLAVSYNEQFF. V usage is TRBV6-1 and J usage is TRBJ2-1; 10 positions agree with TRBD2. The germline V gene encodes CDR1 MNHNS and CDR2 SASEGT. Unmatched junction bases numbered 4, after V lost 4 bases and J lost 1 base. This CDR3 region has 16 residues.

This clone has just one count. This chain connects TRBV28 to TRBJ1-5; 7 bases match TRBD1. The CDR3 totals 14 residues. With V trimmed by 3 bases and J by 2 bases, 1 base remained unmatched. CDR1 MDHEN and CDR2 SYDVKM come from the germline V gene. CDR3 sequence (DNA): TGTGCCAGCAGTTTTGGGACAGGCAATCAGCCCCAGCATTTT. Protein product: CASSFGTGNQPQHF.

The chain couples TRBV28 to TRBJ2-3; TRBD2 matches at 9 bases. Germline lookup yields CDR1 MDHEN and CDR2 SYDVKM. The trim removed 2 bases at V and 7 bases at J, leaving 10 bases unmatched. The CDR3 runs to 16 residues. This chain's CDR3 is CASSLAGGPGGYTQYF. The CDR3 bases are TGTGCCAGCAGTTTAGCGGGAGGGCCTGGGGGGTATACGCAGTATTTT.

The J gene is TRBJ2-4, the V gene TRBV10-3; D ambiguous. The germline CDR1 and CDR2 sequences are ENHRY and SYGVKD. Trimming stripped 1 base from V and 0 bases from J, with 16 bases between. The CDR3 is made up of 18 amino acids. The CDR3 DNA reads as TGTGCCATCAGTGAGTACCGAGGCGGAGAATTAGCCAAAAACATTCAGTACTTC. Translation: CAISEYRGGELAKNIQYF.

This chain joins TRBV19 and TRBJ2-3; D is possibly TRBD2 (5 bases). The CDR3 loop spans 14 amino acids. V was trimmed by 7 bases and J by 0 bases, leaving 11 bases between them. CDR1 is LNHDA, CDR2 SQIVND, per germline (reference sequence). The CDR3 loop is CASTGGLSTDTQYF. The DNA of the CDR3 is TGTGCCAGTACTGGCGGGCTCAGCACAGATACGCAGTATTTT.

V is TRBV19 and J is TRBJ2-3; D ambiguous. This CDR3 contains 12 residues. V was pared by 6 bases and J by 2 bases, with 6 bases between. CDR1 is LNHDA, CDR2 SQIVND, per germline (reference sequence). The CDR3 coding sequence is TGTGCCAGTAGCGCGGTCACAGATACGCAGTATTTT. It specifies CASSAVTDTQYF. Looking up the rest from reference TRBV19 and TRBJ2-3 gives the full variable domain: DGGITQSPKYLFRKEGQNVTLSCEQNLNHDAMYWYRQDPGQGLRLIYYSQIVNDFQKGDIAEGYSVSREKKESFPLTVTSAQKNPTAFYLCASSAVTDTQYFGPGTRLTVL.

In this sample, this clone turned up a few times. The chain employs TRBV18 and TRBJ1-1; 9 bases agree with TRBD1. The germline V gene has CDR1 KGHSH and CDR2 LQKENI. Losses at the gene ends were 3 bases for V and 2 bases for J; bases not matched to a gene: 4. This CDR3 contains 15 residues. CDR3 sequence reads: CASSPTGGLNTEAFF. The CDR3 coding sequence is TGTGCCAGCTCACCGACAGGGGGTTTAAACACTGAAGCTTTCTTT. The entire variable domain, with the rest obtained from reference TRBV18 and TRBJ1-1, is as follows: NAGVMQNPRHLVRRRGQEARLRCSPMKGHSHVYWYRQLPEEGLKFMVYLQKENIIDESGMPKERFSAEFPKEGPSILRIQQVVRGDSAAYFCASSPTGGLNTEAFFGQGTRLTVV.

The chain employs TRBV9 and TRBJ2-7; 8 positions match TRBD2. The trim removed 7 bases at V and 5 bases at J, leaving 11 bases unmatched. From germline, CDR1 is SGDLS and CDR2 YYNGEE. This CDR3 is built from 14 residues. CDR3 loop: CASASGTRGNEQYF. The DNA for the CDR3 is TGTGCCAGCGCCTCCGGGACTAGGGGTAACGAGCAGTACTTC.

V is TRBV4-2 and J is TRBJ2-3; TRBD2 aligns across 8 bases. This CDR3 is 16 amino acids long. In germline, CDR1 is LGHNA, CDR2 YNFKEQ. V shed 0 bases and J 3 bases; nucleotides not matched to a gene: 5. Here the CDR3 reads CASSQDQASGTDTQYF. CDR3 nucleotides: TGTGCCAGCAGCCAAGATCAGGCTAGCGGGACAGATACGCAGTATTTT.

V and J are TRBV19 and TRBJ2-3, with 12 positions matching TRBD2. The CDR3 covers 16 residues. With 6 bases clipped from V and 2 bases from J, the junction kept 6 bases outside the gene matches. Germline loops: CDR1 LNHDA, CDR2 SQIVND (reference sequence). The CDR3 loop reads CASSRRLAGATDTQYF. CDR3 nucleotide sequence: TGTGCCAGTAGCCGCAGACTAGCGGGAGCCACAGATACGCAGTATTTT.

The chain links TRBV6-5 to TRBJ2-7; 7 bases are a match to TRBD2. With 5 bases clipped from V and 3 bases from J, the junction kept 7 bases outside the gene matches. The germline CDR1 and CDR2 sequences are MNHEY and SVGAGI. The CDR3 runs to 14 residues. The CDR3 sequence: CASSHGRESYEQYF. The DNA of the CDR3 is TGTGCCAGCAGTCACGGGCGGGAGAGCTACGAGCAGTACTTC.

The gene calls are TRBV7-2 and TRBJ2-7; the match to TRBD1 covers 9 bases. Trimming cost V 6 bases and J 2 bases; bases outside gene matches: 17. The CDR3 has 18 residues. CDR1 SGHTA and CDR2 FQGNSA come from the germline V gene. This CDR3 is CASSYKSGTGISAYEQYF. CDR3 bases: TGTGCCAGCAGTTACAAGAGCGGGACAGGGATAAGTGCCTACGAGCAGTACTTC.

The V call is TRBV9, the J call TRBJ1-4; 10 bases align to TRBD1. The junction had 10 bases not matched to a gene; V was cut back by 2 bases and J by 6 bases. Germline-derived CDR1 and CDR2 are SGDLS and YYNGEE. The CDR3 is made up of 17 amino acids. The CDR3 is CASSVGSGQGVYEKLFF. CDR3 nucleotide sequence: TGTGCCAGCAGCGTTGGCTCCGGACAGGGGGTTTATGAAAAACTGTTTTTT.

The rearrangement uses TRBV7-9 and TRBJ2-4; D remains unclear. V dropped 4 bases and J dropped 0 bases, with 10 bases sitting between them. Germline assignment: CDR1 SEHNR and CDR2 FQNEAQ (reference sequence). This CDR3 is built from 15 residues. CDR3 region: CASSSARLAKNIQYF. The DNA for the CDR3 is TGTGCCAGCAGCTCCGCTAGGTTAGCCAAAAACATTCAGTACTTC.

This chain links TRBV7-9 with TRBJ2-2, with TRBD2 matching 8 bases. Germline CDR1 SEHNR, CDR2 FQNEAQ (reference sequence). Unmatched junction bases numbered 1, after V lost 1 base and J lost 3 bases. The length of the CDR3 is 15 residues. In DNA, the CDR3 is TGTGCCAGCAGCTTAGTGGGACTAGACACCGGGGAGCTGTTTTTT. Protein: CASSLVGLDTGELFF.

Written as DNA, the CDR3 is TGTGCCAGCAGCCCCGGGACAGGGTCCACCGGGGAGCTGTTTTTT. The encoded protein is CASSPGTGSTGELFF. V and J are TRBV5-4 and TRBJ2-2, with 9 bases identical to TRBD1. Trimming removed 4 bases from V and 4 bases from J; junction bases left unmatched: 5. CDR3 length equals 15 residues. Germline V gene sequence: CDR1 SGHNT, CDR2 YYREEE (reference sequence).

A single count supports this clone. The J gene is TRBJ1-5, the V gene TRBV2; D not resolved. The CDR3 totals 13 residues. V was trimmed by 6 bases and J by 3 bases, leaving 9 bases between them. Per germline, CDR1 SNHLY and CDR2 FYNNEI. CDR3 sequence: CASRRDHNQPQHF. CDR3 in DNA: TGTGCCAGCAGGCGCGATCACAATCAGCCCCAGCATTTT.